This TCR beta chain was obtained from a study of control samples from healthy donors and cancer patients. The J segment lost 6 bases and the V segment lost 6 bases, leaving 13 bases of the junction unmatched. Looked up from germline, CDR1 is MDHEN and CDR2 is SYDVKM. The CDR3 contains 16 residues. Repertoires were generated with immunoSEQ multiplex PCR, while TCRdb's copy carries only in-frame clones and drops some. The sample shows around 200,000 clones, just under 95% of them seen only once. The gene calls are TRBV28 and TRBJ2-2; 7 nucleotides agree with TRBD2. The receptor's source is a man aged 18 to 30 in good health. Sequences were obtained from blood. The CDR3 protein is CASRPPGGEGSGELFF. In nucleotides, the CDR3 is TGTGCCAGCAGGCCCCCAGGCGGGGAGGGATCCGGGGAGCTGTTTTTT.